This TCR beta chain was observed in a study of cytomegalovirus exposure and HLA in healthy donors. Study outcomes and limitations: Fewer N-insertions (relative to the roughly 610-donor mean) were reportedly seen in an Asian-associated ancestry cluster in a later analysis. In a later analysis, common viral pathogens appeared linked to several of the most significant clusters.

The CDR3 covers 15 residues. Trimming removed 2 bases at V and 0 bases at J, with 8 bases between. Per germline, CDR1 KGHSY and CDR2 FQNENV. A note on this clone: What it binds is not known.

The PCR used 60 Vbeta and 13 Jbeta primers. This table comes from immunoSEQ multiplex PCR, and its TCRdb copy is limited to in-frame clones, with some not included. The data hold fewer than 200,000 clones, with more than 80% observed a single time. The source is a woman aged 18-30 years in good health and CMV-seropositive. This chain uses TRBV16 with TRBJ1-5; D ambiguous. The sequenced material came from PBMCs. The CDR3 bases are TGTGCCAGCAGCCAAGTGCGGGGTAGCAATCAGCCCCAGCATTTT. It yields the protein CASSQVRGSNQPQHF.